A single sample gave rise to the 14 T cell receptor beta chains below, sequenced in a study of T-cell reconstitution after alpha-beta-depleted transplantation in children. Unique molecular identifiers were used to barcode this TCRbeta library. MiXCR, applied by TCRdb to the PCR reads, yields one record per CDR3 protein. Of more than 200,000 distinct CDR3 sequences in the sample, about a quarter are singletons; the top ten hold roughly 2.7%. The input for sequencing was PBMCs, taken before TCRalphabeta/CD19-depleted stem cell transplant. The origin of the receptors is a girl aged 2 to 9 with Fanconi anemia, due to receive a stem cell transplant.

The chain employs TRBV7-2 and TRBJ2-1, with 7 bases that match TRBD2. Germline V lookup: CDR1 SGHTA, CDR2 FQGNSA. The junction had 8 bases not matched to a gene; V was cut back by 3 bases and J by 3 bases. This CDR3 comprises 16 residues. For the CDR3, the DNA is TGTGCCAGCAGCTTGGCGGCTAGCGGCTTCTACAATGAGCAGTTCTTC. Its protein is CASSLAASGFYNEQFF.

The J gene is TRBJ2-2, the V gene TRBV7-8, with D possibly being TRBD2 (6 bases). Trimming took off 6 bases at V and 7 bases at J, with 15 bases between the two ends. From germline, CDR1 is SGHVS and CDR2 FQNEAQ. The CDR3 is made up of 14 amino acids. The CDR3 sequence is CASSPRRAGGELFF. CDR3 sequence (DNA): TGTGCCAGCAGTCCGAGGAGGGCGGGCGGGGAGCTGTTTTTT.

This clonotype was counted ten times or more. The chain's CDR3 is CASSDGHSYEQYF. The CDR3 DNA reads TGTGCCAGCAGTGATGGACACTCCTACGAGCAGTACTTC. V and J are TRBV2 and TRBJ2-7; weak D call: TRBD1 (5 bases). V lost 3 bases and J lost 0, with 6 bases in between. Per the germline V gene, CDR1 is SNHLY and CDR2 is FYNNEI. The CDR3 extends over 13 amino acids.

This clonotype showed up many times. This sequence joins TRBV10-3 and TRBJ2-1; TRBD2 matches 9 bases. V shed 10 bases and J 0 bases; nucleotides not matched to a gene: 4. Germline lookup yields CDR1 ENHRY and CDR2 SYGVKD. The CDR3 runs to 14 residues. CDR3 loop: CATELAGSYNEQFF. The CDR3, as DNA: TGTGCCACAGAACTAGCGGGCTCCTACAATGAGCAGTTCTTC.

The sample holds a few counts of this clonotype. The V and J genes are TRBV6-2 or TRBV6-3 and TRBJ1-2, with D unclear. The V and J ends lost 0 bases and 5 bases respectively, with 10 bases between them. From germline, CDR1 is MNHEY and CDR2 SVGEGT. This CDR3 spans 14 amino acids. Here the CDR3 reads CASSYSRRMYGYTF. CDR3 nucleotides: TGTGCCAGCAGTTACTCGCGACGGATGTATGGCTACACCTTC.

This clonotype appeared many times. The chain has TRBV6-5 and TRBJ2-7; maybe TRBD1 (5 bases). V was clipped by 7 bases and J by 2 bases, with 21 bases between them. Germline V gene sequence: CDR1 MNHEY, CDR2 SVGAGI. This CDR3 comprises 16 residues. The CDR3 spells CASTRIQGQGTYEQYF. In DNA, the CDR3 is TGTGCCAGCACTCGAATCCAGGGCCAAGGCACCTACGAGCAGTACTTC.

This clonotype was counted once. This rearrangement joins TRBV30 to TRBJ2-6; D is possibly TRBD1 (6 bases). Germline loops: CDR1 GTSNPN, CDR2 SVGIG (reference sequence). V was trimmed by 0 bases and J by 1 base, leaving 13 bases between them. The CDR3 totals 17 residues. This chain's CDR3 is CAWSVGTWGSGANVLTF. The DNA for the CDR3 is TGTGCCTGGAGTGTTGGGACATGGGGATCTGGGGCCAACGTCCTGACTTTC.

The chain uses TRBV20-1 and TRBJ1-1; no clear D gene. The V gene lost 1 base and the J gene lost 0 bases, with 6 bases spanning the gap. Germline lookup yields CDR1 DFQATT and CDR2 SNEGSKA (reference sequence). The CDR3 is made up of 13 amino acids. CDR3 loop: CSARGTVNTEAFF. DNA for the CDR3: TGCAGTGCTAGAGGCACAGTGAACACTGAAGCTTTCTTT.

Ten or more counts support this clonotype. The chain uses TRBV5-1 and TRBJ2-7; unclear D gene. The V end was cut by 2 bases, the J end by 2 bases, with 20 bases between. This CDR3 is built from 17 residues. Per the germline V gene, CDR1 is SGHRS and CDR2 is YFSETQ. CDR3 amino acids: CASSFSSSSNFPYEQYF. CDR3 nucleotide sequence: TGCGCCAGCAGCTTCAGTAGTTCATCCAACTTTCCCTACGAGCAGTACTTC.

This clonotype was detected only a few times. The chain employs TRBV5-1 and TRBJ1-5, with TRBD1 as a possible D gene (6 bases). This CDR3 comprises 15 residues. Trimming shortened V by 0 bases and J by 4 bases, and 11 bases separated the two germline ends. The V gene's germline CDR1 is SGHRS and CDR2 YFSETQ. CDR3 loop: CASSLAGEANQPQHF. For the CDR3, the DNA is TGCGCCAGCAGCTTGGCAGGGGAAGCAAATCAGCCCCAGCATTTT.

CDR3 sequence: CSVELAGENYGYTF. The CDR3 DNA sequence: TGCAGCGTTGAACTGGCAGGGGAGAACTATGGCTACACCTTC. V is TRBV29-1 and J is TRBJ1-2; possible D gene TRBD1, 6 bases. V lost 2 bases, J lost 2 bases, and 12 bases lay in between. CDR3 length: 14 amino acids. The germline CDR1 and CDR2 sequences are SQVTM and ANQGSEA.

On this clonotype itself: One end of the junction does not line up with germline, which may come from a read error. The DNA for the CDR3 is TGCTGTGCTGGCTCTAGCGGGAGGCGGGCTTTTTACGAGCAGTACTTC. This codes for CCAGSSGRRAFYEQYF. The chain links TRBV20-1 to TRBJ2-7; 11 bases match TRBD2. CDR1 is DFQATT and CDR2 is SNEGSKA in the germline V gene (reference sequence). This CDR3 has 16 residues.

CDR3 region: CASSFGGLAYAGELFF. For the CDR3, the DNA is TGTGCCAGCAGCTTTGGGGGACTAGCGTACGCCGGGGAGCTGTTTTTT. This chain joins TRBV5-6 and TRBJ2-2; 10 positions agree with TRBD2. This CDR3 has 16 amino acids. Germline CDR1 and CDR2: SGHDT and YYEEEE. V lost 2 bases and J lost 6; bases outside the gene matches: 7. Full variable domain (remainder filled in from reference TRBV5-6 and TRBJ2-2): DAGVTQSPTHLIKTRGQQVTLRCSPKSGHDTVSWYQQALGQGPQFIFQYYEEEERQRGNFPDRFSGHQFPNYSSELNVNALLLGDSALYLCASSFGGLAYAGELFFGEGSRLTVL.

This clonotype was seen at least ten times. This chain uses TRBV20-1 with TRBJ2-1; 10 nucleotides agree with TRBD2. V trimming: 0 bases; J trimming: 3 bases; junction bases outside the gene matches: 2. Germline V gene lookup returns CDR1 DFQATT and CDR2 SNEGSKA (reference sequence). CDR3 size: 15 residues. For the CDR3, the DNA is TGCAGTGCTAGAGATGGGACTAGCGACTACAATGAGCAGTTCTTC. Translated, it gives CSARDGTSDYNEQFF.